The T cell receptor beta chain described here comes from a study of T-cell memory formation after mild COVID-19. 5'RACE with constant-segment primers yielded barcoded, UMI-tagged TCR alpha and TCR beta cDNA libraries. TCRdb used MiXCR to reprocess the 5' RACE reads, holding one entry per CDR3 protein. The repertoire holds about 470,000 distinct CDR3 sequences, with roughly 23% as singletons. Per the germline V gene, CDR1 is MNHEY and CDR2 is SVGEGT. The CDR3 loop spans 13 amino acids. Trimming removed 4 bases at V and 5 bases at J, with 11 bases between. The sample was PBMCs or a T cell subset sorted from them (not recorded which). The chain is built from TRBV6-2 or TRBV6-3 and TRBJ2-5; D is undetermined. This receptor was obtained from an adult woman who had mild COVID-19 (a few samples of this study predate the infection). Cell type and time point are not known. The CDR3 sequence is CASSSLRRETQYF. For the CDR3, the DNA is TGTGCCAGCAGTTCCCTCCGCCGGGAGACCCAGTACTTC.